Presented here are 17 T cell receptor beta chains from one specimen sequenced in a study of beta chain features in type 1 diabetes. Sequenced material consisted of expressed TCRB transcripts (all of the isolated RNA was reverse transcribed). Only in-frame clones appear in the TCRdb table, and some are missing; sequencing was by immunoSEQ multiplex PCR. The table records 200,000 to 250,000 clones, under 13% of them present only once. What was sequenced was central memory CD4+ T cells from blood. The receptor set was obtained from a man aged 18 to 35 in good health.

This clone was counted only a few times. The chain recombines TRBV7-8 with TRBJ2-7; the D is unclear. Trimming removed 5 bases from V and 0 bases from J, with 8 bases in between. The CDR3 consists of 13 residues. Germline-derived CDR1 and CDR2 are SGHVS and FQNEAQ. DNA for the CDR3: TGTGCCAGCAGCCCCCGTAACTCCTACGAGCAGTACTTC. Amino acid sequence: CASSPRNSYEQYF. Supplemented by reference TRBV7-8 and TRBJ2-7, the full variable domain reads GAGVSQSPRYKVAKRGQDVALRCDPISGHVSLFWYQQALGQGPEFLTYFQNEAQLDKSGLPSDRFFAERPEGSVSTLKIQRTQQEDSAVYLCASSPRNSYEQYFGPGTRLTVT.

This clone was seen ten or more times. V and J are TRBV5-4 and TRBJ2-7, with unresolved D. The CDR3 length is 15 residues. Deletions cut 4 bases from V and 3 bases from J, with 17 bases between. Per germline, CDR1 SGHNT and CDR2 YYREEE (reference sequence). CDR3 residues: CASSPSVAMGYEQYF. The CDR3 DNA is TGTGCCAGCAGCCCAAGCGTAGCAATGGGCTACGAGCAGTACTTC.

This chain links TRBV18 with TRBJ2-1, with 7 bases lining up with TRBD2. V trimming: 3 bases; J trimming: 9 bases; junction bases outside the gene matches: 8. Germline assignment: CDR1 KGHSH and CDR2 LQKENI. The CDR3 runs 14 residues. The chain's CDR3 is CASSPTGGHTEQFF. CDR3 DNA: TGTGCCAGCTCACCCACGGGAGGACACACTGAGCAGTTCTTC.

The sample holds many counts of this clone. The chain joins TRBV10-3 to TRBJ2-3; no firm D call. V lost 4 bases to trimming and J lost 0 bases, with 2 bases between them. The germline gives CDR1 ENHRY, CDR2 SYGVKD. The CDR3 has 12 residues. In DNA, the CDR3 is TGTGCCATCAGTGCGAGCACAGATACGCAGTATTTT. It is translated as CAISASTDTQYF.

This clone was detected only a few times. The chain employs TRBV5-1 and TRBJ1-2, with unresolved D. V shed 0 bases and J shed 6 bases, with 9 bases lying between them. In germline, CDR1 is SGHRS, CDR2 YFSETQ. CDR3 size: 13 residues. This CDR3 is CASSLEVLDGYTF. CDR3 coding DNA: TGCGCCAGCAGCTTGGAAGTACTGGATGGCTACACCTTC.

This clone has more than one count but fewer than ten. The chain uses TRBV27 and TRBJ2-7; a weak D match, TRBD1 (5 bases). CDR1 and CDR2 from the germline V gene are MNHEY and SMNVEV (reference sequence). The CDR3 totals 15 residues. Trimming cost V 0 bases and J 1 base, with 10 bases left between them. The DNA for the CDR3 is TGTGCCAGCAGTTTATCGGGCAGGGCGTCCTACGAGCAGTACTTC. As protein: CASSLSGRASYEQYF.

This clone was recorded a few times. V gene TRBV4-3 combines with J gene TRBJ2-7, with D hard to call. V lost 2 bases to trimming and J lost 5 bases, with 10 bases between them. The CDR3 covers 13 residues. Germline lookup yields CDR1 LGHNA and CDR2 YSLEER. In DNA, the CDR3 is TGCGCCAGCAGCCAAACTTGGCGGCACGAGCAGTACTTC. It is translated as CASSQTWRHEQYF.

This clone has only a few counts. The chain couples TRBV19 to TRBJ2-7; 8 bases agree with TRBD1. CDR1 is LNHDA and CDR2 is SQIVND in the germline V gene (reference sequence). This CDR3 has 15 amino acids. V dropped 6 bases and J dropped 2; count of bases not matched to a gene: 9. The CDR3 here is CASSEDRGGTYEQYF. CDR3 nucleotides: TGTGCCAGTAGCGAAGACAGGGGTGGAACCTACGAGCAGTACTTC.

This clone was observed a few times. V is TRBV30 and J is TRBJ2-1; D not resolved. The V gene's germline CDR1 is GTSNPN and CDR2 SVGIG (reference sequence). V lost 1 base and J lost 4, with 17 bases in between. This CDR3 has 16 residues. CDR3 sequence: CAWSDQWVNPYNEQFF. The CDR3 bases are TGTGCCTGGAGTGATCAGTGGGTGAATCCTTACAATGAGCAGTTCTTC.

The chain carries TRBV6-5 and TRBJ2-5; a weak D match, TRBD2 (5 bases). Germline V gene sequence: CDR1 MNHEY, CDR2 SVGAGI. Trimming took off 6 bases at V and 5 bases at J, with 19 bases between the two ends. There are 15 residues in the CDR3. The CDR3 here is CASSHPREGLETQYF. The DNA of the CDR3 is TGTGCCAGCAGCCATCCCCGCGAGGGTCTGGAGACCCAGTACTTC.

This clone appeared a few times. The genes are TRBV9 and TRBJ2-6, with D hard to call. Germline-derived CDR1 and CDR2 are SGDLS and YYNGEE. The CDR3 is 17 residues long. Trimming pared 1 base from V and 0 bases from J, leaving 11 bases between. The CDR3 nucleotides read TGTGCCAGCAGCGTAAGTGGTCCCAGCTCTGGGGCCAACGTCCTGACTTTC. Its translation: CASSVSGPSSGANVLTF.

The chain recombines TRBV18 with TRBJ2-1, with a possible D match to TRBD2 (6 bases). The germline V and J ends were trimmed by 2 bases and 4 bases, with 15 bases remaining between them. Per the germline V gene, CDR1 is KGHSH and CDR2 is LQKENI. The CDR3 is 16 residues long. CDR3 in amino acids: CASSPSGDLTYNEQFF. The CDR3, as DNA: TGTGCCAGCTCACCATCGGGGGACCTAACGTACAATGAGCAGTTCTTC.

The J gene is TRBJ2-2, the V gene TRBV6-5; a weak D match, TRBD2 (5 bases). The V and J ends lost 2 bases and 6 bases respectively, with 13 bases between them. Germline V gene data show CDR1 as MNHEY and CDR2 as SVGAGI. CDR3 size: 15 residues. CDR3 sequence (DNA): TGTGCCAGCAGTTACGAGGGAACTGTTCCCGGGGAGCTGTTTTTT. Its translation: CASSYEGTVPGELFF.

This clone was seen ten or more times. The rearrangement links TRBV7-9 to TRBJ2-6; D might be TRBD1 (6 bases). V lost 5 bases, J lost 2 bases, and 10 bases lay in between. Germline values: CDR1 SEHNR, CDR2 FQNEAQ (reference sequence). This CDR3 region has 15 residues. CDR3 sequence reads: CASSQGTTGANVLTF. The DNA of the CDR3 is TGTGCCAGCAGCCAAGGGACAACTGGGGCCAACGTCCTGACTTTC.

This clone occurred a few times. The chain has TRBV9 and TRBJ2-5; the D gene could be TRBD1 or TRBD2 (5 bases each). This CDR3 is 15 amino acids long. CDR1 and CDR2 from the germline V gene are SGDLS and YYNGEE. V was clipped by 0 bases and J by 2 bases, with 11 bases between them. The CDR3 DNA follows: TGTGCCAGCAGCGTAGGGGGGTTCGCTCAAGAGACCCAGTACTTC. Its translation is CASSVGGFAQETQYF.

This clone was observed a few times. With a far larger clone one base away, a read error is the likely cause. The chain combines TRBV7-2 with TRBJ1-2, with D maybe TRBD1 (5 bases). Germline V gene data show CDR1 as SGHTA and CDR2 as FQGNSA. The CDR3 spans 15 residues. CDR3 nucleotide sequence: TGTGCCCGCAGCTTAGCGGCGACGGGACTCTATGGCTACACCTTC. This sequence encodes CARSLAATGLYGYTF.

The rearrangement joins TRBV29-1 to TRBJ2-5; a possible D gene is TRBD1 (5 bases). Germline V gene data show CDR1 as SQVTM and CDR2 as ANQGSEA. This CDR3 is 16 amino acids long. V gave up 0 bases and J gave up 5 bases, with 19 bases separating them. In nucleotides, the CDR3 is TGCAGCGTTGAAGATCCACTCGCGACAGTGGGGGAGACCCAGTACTTC. This gives the protein CSVEDPLATVGETQYF.